These 15 T cell receptor beta chains share one sample of origin, sequenced in a study of early T cells in non-severe SARS-CoV-2 infection. Via MiXCR, TCRdb re-called the 5' RACE reads, giving one row per CDR3 protein. Of tens of thousands of distinct CDR3 sequences in the sample, around 13% were seen once. The sequenced sample was whole blood. These TCRs come from an adult who was a healthcare worker with PCR-confirmed SARS-CoV-2 infection or an uninfected control (not recorded which).

This clonotype occurred a few times. The rearrangement joins TRBV20-1 to TRBJ2-1, with 10 bases fitting TRBD1. This CDR3 has 14 residues. Germline V gene data show CDR1 as DFQATT and CDR2 as SNEGSKA (reference sequence). Trimming took 5 bases from V and 1 from J; bases not matched to a gene: 2. CDR3: CSARTGGSYNEQFF. The CDR3 nucleotides are TGCAGTGCTCGGACAGGGGGATCCTACAATGAGCAGTTCTTC.

The genes are TRBV10-3 and TRBJ2-7, with TRBD2 matching over 9 bases. J lost 2 bases, V lost 0 bases, and 5 bases had no gene match. Germline CDR1 reads ENHRY; CDR2 reads SYGVKD. The CDR3 is made up of 16 amino acids. CDR3 coding DNA: TGTGCCATCAGTGAGTCGACAGTAGCGGGAGCCTACGAGCAGTACTTC. Its protein is CAISESTVAGAYEQYF.

The chain is built from TRBV3-1 and TRBJ2-1; no clear D gene. Germline V gene lookup returns CDR1 LGHDT and CDR2 YNNKEL (reference sequence). V lost 2 bases to trimming and J lost 3 bases, with 11 bases between them. This CDR3 spans 15 amino acids. CDR3 DNA sequence: TGTGCCAGCAGCCAATCCCCCGGAAACTACAATGAGCAGTTCTTC. Protein: CASSQSPGNYNEQFF.

This clonotype was seen a few times. The genes are TRBV5-6 and TRBJ2-1; D possibly corresponds to TRBD1 (5 bases). V lost 2 bases and J lost 7, with 16 bases in between. Germline CDR1 is SGHDT and CDR2 is YYEEEE. CDR3 length: 15 amino acids. The CDR3 spells CASSFPRETLNEQFF. The CDR3 coding sequence is TGTGCCAGCAGCTTTCCCAGGGAAACTTTGAATGAGCAGTTCTTC.

In this sample, this clonotype turned up a few times. V is TRBV5-1 and J is TRBJ2-1, with no clear D. CDR1 and CDR2 (germline): SGHRS, YFSETQ. Deletions cut 4 bases from V and 9 bases from J, with 11 bases between. The CDR3 length is 12 residues. This CDR3 is CASSPQETEQFF. DNA for the CDR3: TGCGCCAGCAGCCCCCAGGAAACTGAGCAGTTCTTC.

This clonotype was observed a few times. CDR3 coding DNA: TGTGCCAGCAGTGAACAAACAGGGAGGCCCTACAATGAGCAGTTCTTC. It is translated as CASSEQTGRPYNEQFF. This chain links TRBV25-1 with TRBJ2-1; D is perhaps TRBD1 or TRBD2 (6 bases each). The CDR3 loop spans 16 amino acids. The germline V and J ends were trimmed by 2 bases and 2 bases, with 13 bases remaining between them. Germline CDR1 is MGHDK and CDR2 is SYGVNS.

This clonotype was detected ten times or more. CDR3 protein: CASSWGVRGLIAYEQYF. The CDR3 nucleotides read TGTGCCAGCAGCTGGGGGGTTCGCGGACTTATAGCCTACGAGCAGTACTTC. This chain links TRBV7-2 with TRBJ2-7; maybe TRBD2 (6 bases). Trimming took 4 bases from V and 2 from J, leaving 21 bases between them. Per germline, CDR1 SGHTA and CDR2 FQGNSA. The length of the CDR3 is 17 residues.

This clonotype was seen repeatedly, ten times or more. The rearrangement joins TRBV20-1 to TRBJ1-4; 8 bases are a match to TRBD1. V shed 3 bases, J shed 5 bases, and the junction held 5 bases outside the gene matches. The CDR3 totals 14 residues. The germline CDR1 and CDR2 sequences are DFQATT and SNEGSKA (reference sequence). DNA of the CDR3: TGCAGTGCTAGCAGACAGGGGACAAATGAAAAACTGTTTTTT. Residues: CSASRQGTNEKLFF.

This clonotype has a count of ten or more. The genes are TRBV13 and TRBJ2-7, with D possibly being TRBD1 (5 bases). The CDR3 covers 12 residues. The ends were cut back, 5 bases at V and 5 bases at J, with 10 bases in the middle. CDR1 and CDR2 (germline): PRHDT, FYEKMQ (reference sequence). The CDR3 DNA reads TGTGCCAGCAGCCCGCGACAGAACGAGCAGTACTTC. Translated: CASSPRQNEQYF.

V and J are TRBV6-1 and TRBJ1-2; TRBD1 agrees at 8 bases. This CDR3 region has 14 residues. J lost 4 bases, V lost 4 bases, and 5 bases had no gene match. The V gene's germline CDR1 is MNHNS and CDR2 SASEGT. For the CDR3, the DNA is TGTGCCAGCAGTGGGACAGGGAGCATCTATGGCTACACCTTC. Protein product: CASSGTGSIYGYTF.

This clonotype was observed many times. CDR3 DNA sequence: TGTGCCAGCAGCTTCGGACACCGCTCCTACGAGCAGTACTTC. Amino acid sequence: CASSFGHRSYEQYF. The chain employs TRBV5-4 and TRBJ2-7, with a possible D match to TRBD1 (5 bases). Trimming took off 2 bases at V and 0 bases at J, with 9 bases between the two ends. This CDR3 is 14 amino acids long. Germline CDR1 and CDR2: SGHNT and YYREEE (reference sequence).

This clonotype came up many times. The V call is TRBV4-2, the J call TRBJ1-5; TRBD1 agrees at 8 bases. With V trimmed by 3 bases and J by 2 bases, 6 bases remained unmatched. Germline V gives CDR1 LGHNA, CDR2 YNFKEQ. This CDR3 spans 16 amino acids. The CDR3 spells CASSHKDRAGNQPQHF. CDR3 nucleotides: TGTGCCAGCAGCCACAAGGACAGGGCGGGCAATCAGCCCCAGCATTTT.

This clonotype was seen only a few times. The chain carries TRBV15 and TRBJ2-5; TRBD1 aligns across 7 bases. The CDR3 contains 14 residues. With 3 bases clipped from V and 4 bases from J, the junction kept 5 bases outside the gene matches. Looked up from germline, CDR1 is LNHNV and CDR2 is YYDKDF (reference sequence). As DNA, the CDR3 is TGTGCCACCAGCAGCCAGACAGGGATAGAGACCCAGTACTTC. It specifies CATSSQTGIETQYF.

The CDR3 DNA reads as TGTGCCAGCAGCCAATGGACTAGCGGGGGGGCCCACCAAGAGACCCAGTACTTC. Its protein is CASSQWTSGGAHQETQYF. The chain employs TRBV3-1 and TRBJ2-5; 15 nucleotides agree with TRBD2. V dropped 2 bases and J dropped 0; count of bases not matched to a gene: 4. CDR1 and CDR2 (germline): LGHDT, YNNKEL (reference sequence). There are 18 residues in the CDR3.

This clonotype was observed at least ten times. The DNA for the CDR3 is TGCGCCAGCAGCTTGGGGACTAGCGGGGTCTCGGAGACCCAGTACTTC. Residues: CASSLGTSGVSETQYF. The chain combines TRBV5-1 with TRBJ2-5; 12 nucleotides match TRBD2. V lost 0 bases and J lost 5; bases outside the gene matches: 5. CDR3 length: 16 amino acids. Germline V gene data show CDR1 as SGHRS and CDR2 as YFSETQ.